The source of this TCR beta chain is a study of blood T cell repertoires in COVID-19. Overall study: Donors in the United States, Italy and Spain gave samples during acute or convalescent COVID-19. In each case, the material was cDNA or gDNA derived from T cells, B-cell-depleted T cells, or PBMCs.

Original data processing: Reference gene primer amplification in the assay estimated nucleated cell counts. Clones were read by immunoSEQ multiplex PCR, and TCRdb kept only the in-frame ones, dropping some. V and J calls and clone size are those listed in that table; D and trimming were worked out from the DNA. The data contain about 100,000 clones, 75% to 85% of them seen just once; the ten biggest clones take up less than 20%. V lost 6 bases to trimming and J lost 4 bases; unmatched junction nucleotides: 6. The CDR3 spans 13 residues. J is TRBJ2-7 and V is TRBV12-3 or TRBV12-4; TRBD1 matches 7 bases. The sample consisted of peripheral blood. This receptor was taken from a woman at least 80 years old with active or convalescent COVID-19. The CDR3 DNA reads TGTGCCAGCAGCCCGGGACAGAGTTACGAGCAGTACTTC. This encodes CASSPGQSYEQYF.